Listed below are T cell receptor beta chains from one sample, sequenced in a study of OX40 agonist ivuxolimab in advanced cancers. Produced via immunoSEQ multiplex PCR; TCRdb's table is partial and in-frame only. The sample lists roughly 7,000 clones, 69% occurring once. Material: CD4+ or CD8+ T cells sorted from blood, obtained in a trial of the OX40 agonist ivuxolimab. Every receptor here comes from an adult with an advanced solid tumor such as melanoma, head and neck, liver or kidney cancer. CDR3s include the opening cysteine and the closing phenylalanine or tryptophan. The order of the fields is D gene, clone size, V gene, J gene, CDR3 protein, CDR3 DNA. The D gene is left open where the match is weak. Size tells how often a clone was seen (once, few, many) or the class of an expanded clone, and some rows leave it out.

D gene: .; clone size: .; V gene: TRBV7-3; J gene: TRBJ2-7; CDR3 protein: CASSLTDYEQYF; CDR3 DNA: TGTGCCAGCAGCTTAACGGACTACGAGCAGTACTTC
D gene: TRBD1; clone size: .; V gene: TRBV4-1; J gene: TRBJ1-1; CDR3 protein: CASSQLTGGRTEAFF; CDR3 DNA: TGCGCCAGCAGCCAACTCACAGGGGGCCGAACTGAAGCTTTCTTT
D gene: .; clone size: .; V gene: TRBV19; J gene: TRBJ1-1; CDR3 protein: CASSIQAAAEAFF; CDR3 DNA: TGTGCCAGTAGTATCCAGGCGGCAGCGGAAGCTTTCTTT
D gene: .; clone size: few; V gene: TRBV5-6; J gene: TRBJ1-5; CDR3 protein: CASSLQGFILGQPQHF; CDR3 DNA: TGTGCCAGCAGCTTGCAGGGATTCATTCTCGGTCAGCCCCAGCATTTT
D gene: TRBD1; clone size: .; V gene: TRBV27; J gene: TRBJ2-2; CDR3 protein: CASSLWTGAGELFF; CDR3 DNA: TGTGCCAGCAGTTTATGGACAGGGGCCGGGGAGCTGTTTTTT
D gene: TRBD1; clone size: few; V gene: TRBV4-1; J gene: TRBJ2-2; CDR3 protein: CASSQEGQGEDGELFF; CDR3 DNA: TGCGCCAGCAGCCAGGAGGGACAGGGGGAAGACGGGGAGCTGTTTTTT
D gene: .; clone size: .; V gene: TRBV29-1; J gene: TRBJ1-2; CDR3 protein: CSALDLYGYTF; CDR3 DNA: TGCAGCGCCCTGGACCTCTATGGCTACACCTTC
D gene: TRBD1; clone size: .; V gene: TRBV4-3; J gene: TRBJ1-1; CDR3 protein: CASSSGTENTEAFF; CDR3 DNA: TGCGCCAGCAGCTCTGGGACAGAGAACACTGAAGCTTTCTTT
D gene: .; clone size: .; V gene: TRBV15; J gene: TRBJ2-5; CDR3 protein: CATRATGDGETQYF; CDR3 DNA: TGTGCCACCAGAGCGACAGGCGACGGCGAGACCCAGTACTTC
D gene: .; clone size: .; V gene: TRBV7-8; J gene: TRBJ1-5; CDR3 protein: CASSLARGYSNQPQHF; CDR3 DNA: TGTGCCAGCAGCTTAGCTCGAGGTTATAGCAATCAGCCCCAGCATTTT
D gene: TRBD1; clone size: .; V gene: TRBV27; J gene: TRBJ1-2; CDR3 protein: CASSPTGGANYGYTF; CDR3 DNA: TGTGCCAGCAGTCCAACAGGGGGGGCTAACTATGGCTACACCTTC
D gene: TRBD2; clone size: .; V gene: TRBV7-8; J gene: TRBJ2-5; CDR3 protein: CASSQRAGGERVQETQYF; CDR3 DNA: TGTGCCAGCAGCCAAAGGGCGGGAGGGGAGAGGGTACAAGAGACCCAGTACTTC
D gene: TRBD1; clone size: .; V gene: TRBV28; J gene: TRBJ1-2; CDR3 protein: CASSLSPGGQEDPGYTF; CDR3 DNA: TGTGCCAGCAGTTTATCCCCGGGTGGACAGGAGGATCCTGGCTACACCTTC
D gene: TRBD1; clone size: .; V gene: TRBV28; J gene: TRBJ1-6; CDR3 protein: CASLGDRVILYNSPLHF; CDR3 DNA: TGTGCCAGCTTGGGAGACAGGGTGATCCTTTATAATTCACCCCTCCACTTT
D gene: .; clone size: .; V gene: TRBV9; J gene: TRBJ1-1; CDR3 protein: CASSVDTDTEAFF; CDR3 DNA: TGTGCCAGCAGCGTAGATACAGACACTGAAGCTTTCTTT
D gene: .; clone size: .; V gene: TRBV19; J gene: TRBJ2-1; CDR3 protein: CASSISTGYNEQFF; CDR3 DNA: TGTGCCAGTAGTATCTCAACAGGCTACAATGAGCAGTTCTTC
D gene: .; clone size: .; V gene: TRBV19; J gene: TRBJ1-1; CDR3 protein: CASSMGGAEAFF; CDR3 DNA: TGTGCCAGTAGTATGGGAGGGGCTGAAGCTTTCTTT
D gene: .; clone size: .; V gene: TRBV2; J gene: TRBJ2-6; CDR3 protein: CASSDGPGANVLTF; CDR3 DNA: TGTGCCAGCAGTGATGGCCCTGGGGCCAACGTCCTGACTTTC
D gene: .; clone size: .; V gene: TRBV27; J gene: TRBJ2-7; CDR3 protein: CASSFRQSYEQYF; CDR3 DNA: TGTGCCAGCAGTTTCCGACAGTCCTACGAGCAGTACTTC
D gene: TRBD1; clone size: .; V gene: TRBV7-2; J gene: TRBJ1-1; CDR3 protein: CASSARQGWNTEAFF; CDR3 DNA: TGTGCCAGCAGCGCTCGACAGGGGTGGAACACTGAAGCTTTCTTT
D gene: TRBD1; clone size: .; V gene: TRBV19; J gene: TRBJ1-4; CDR3 protein: CASSPDRGDEKLFF; CDR3 DNA: TGTGCCAGTAGCCCGGACAGGGGTGATGAAAAACTGTTTTTT
D gene: TRBD2; clone size: .; V gene: TRBV4-3; J gene: TRBJ2-7; CDR3 protein: CASSRGLAGGLSYEQYF; CDR3 DNA: TGCGCCAGCAGCCGAGGACTAGCGGGGGGCCTCTCCTACGAGCAGTACTTC
D gene: TRBD2; clone size: .; V gene: TRBV7-9; J gene: TRBJ2-2; CDR3 protein: CASSSEVAGDTGELFF; CDR3 DNA: TGTGCCAGCAGCAGCGAGGTAGCGGGGGACACCGGGGAGCTGTTTTTT
D gene: .; clone size: .; V gene: TRBV6-1; J gene: TRBJ1-5; CDR3 protein: CASSGTSGGNQPQHF; CDR3 DNA: TGTGCCAGCTCCGGTACCTCAGGGGGCAATCAGCCCCAGCATTTT
D gene: .; clone size: few; V gene: TRBV5-5; J gene: TRBJ2-7; CDR3 protein: CASSLGMGGGEQYF; CDR3 DNA: TGTGCCAGCAGCTTGGGGATGGGGGGCGGCGAGCAGTACTTC
D gene: .; clone size: .; V gene: TRBV30; J gene: TRBJ2-4; CDR3 protein: CAWSVILGQGLIF; CDR3 DNA: TGTGCCTGGAGTGTTATTCTAGGGCAGGGGCTCATATTC
D gene: .; clone size: .; V gene: TRBV29-1; J gene: TRBJ2-7; CDR3 protein: CSVDGQGSHEQYF; CDR3 DNA: TGCAGCGTTGATGGTCAGGGTTCCCACGAGCAGTACTTC
D gene: .; clone size: .; V gene: TRBV4-3; J gene: TRBJ2-6; CDR3 protein: CASSQDGGWGSGANVLTF; CDR3 DNA: TGCGCCAGCAGCCAAGACGGGGGCTGGGGCTCCGGGGCCAACGTCCTGACTTTC
D gene: TRBD2; clone size: .; V gene: TRBV11-3; J gene: TRBJ2-1; CDR3 protein: CASSPRGGFNEQFF; CDR3 DNA: TGTGCCAGCAGCCCCCGGGGGGGATTCAATGAGCAGTTCTTC
D gene: .; clone size: .; V gene: TRBV6-1; J gene: TRBJ2-7; CDR3 protein: CASSEGAGARSYEQYF; CDR3 DNA: TGTGCCAGCAGTGAAGGGGCAGGGGCGAGGTCCTACGAGCAGTACTTC
D gene: .; clone size: once; V gene: TRBV7-6; J gene: TRBJ2-7; CDR3 protein: CASSFGPSEQYF; CDR3 DNA: TGTGCCAGCAGCTTCGGGCCAAGCGAGCAGTACTTC
D gene: .; clone size: .; V gene: TRBV11-2; J gene: TRBJ1-2; CDR3 protein: CASSLGGAYGYTF; CDR3 DNA: TGTGCCAGCAGCTTAGGAGGGGCCTATGGCTACACCTTC
D gene: .; clone size: .; V gene: TRBV27; J gene: TRBJ1-1; CDR3 protein: CASSLYQSMNTEAFF; CDR3 DNA: TGTGCCAGCAGTTTATATCAGAGTATGAACACTGAAGCTTTCTTT
D gene: .; clone size: .; V gene: TRBV6-6; J gene: TRBJ2-2; CDR3 protein: CASSYSGVDTGELFF; CDR3 DNA: TGTGCCAGCAGTTACTCGGGGGTGGACACCGGGGAGCTGTTTTTT
D gene: .; clone size: .; V gene: TRBV29-1; J gene: TRBJ2-7; CDR3 protein: CSVEDGRRGTYEQYF; CDR3 DNA: TGCAGCGTTGAAGATGGGAGGCGGGGCACCTACGAGCAGTACTTC
D gene: .; clone size: few; V gene: TRBV28; J gene: TRBJ2-5; CDR3 protein: CASSPFGGQETQYF; CDR3 DNA: TGTGCCAGCAGTCCCTTCGGAGGACAAGAGACCCAGTACTTC
D gene: .; clone size: .; V gene: TRBV28; J gene: TRBJ1-1; CDR3 protein: CASNLINTEAFF; CDR3 DNA: TGTGCCAGCAACCTAATCAACACTGAAGCTTTCTTT
D gene: .; clone size: .; V gene: TRBV7-6; J gene: TRBJ1-1; CDR3 protein: CASSNTPEAFF; CDR3 DNA: TGTGCCAGCAGCAATACACCTGAAGCTTTCTTT
D gene: TRBD1; clone size: .; V gene: TRBV19; J gene: TRBJ1-2; CDR3 protein: CASSNPGQGTYGYTF; CDR3 DNA: TGTGCCAGTAGTAATCCGGGACAGGGGACCTATGGCTACACCTTC
D gene: .; clone size: .; V gene: TRBV7-9; J gene: TRBJ2-5; CDR3 protein: CASSREADGQETQYF; CDR3 DNA: TGTGCCAGCAGCCGAGAGGCGGACGGCCAAGAGACCCAGTACTTC
D gene: TRBD1; clone size: .; V gene: TRBV6-6; J gene: TRBJ2-2; CDR3 protein: CASSFTGADTGELFF; CDR3 DNA: TGTGCCAGCAGCTTCACAGGGGCGGACACCGGGGAGCTGTTTTTT
D gene: .; clone size: .; V gene: TRBV6-6; J gene: TRBJ2-7; CDR3 protein: CASRASGPPTHEQYF; CDR3 DNA: TGTGCCAGCAGGGCCTCGGGACCCCCGACCCACGAGCAGTACTTC
D gene: .; clone size: .; V gene: TRBV5-1; J gene: TRBJ1-6; CDR3 protein: CASSPWGPGSYNSPLHF; CDR3 DNA: TGCGCCAGCAGCCCGTGGGGTCCCGGATCCTATAATTCACCCCTCCACTTT
D gene: .; clone size: once; V gene: TRBV7-8; J gene: TRBJ2-1; CDR3 protein: CASRGEGVRRDEQFF; CDR3 DNA: TGTGCCAGCAGGGGAGAGGGAGTCAGGAGGGATGAGCAGTTCTTC
D gene: TRBD1; clone size: .; V gene: TRBV28; J gene: TRBJ2-3; CDR3 protein: CASRIRQGGTDTQYF; CDR3 DNA: TGTGCCAGCAGAATCCGACAGGGGGGAACAGATACGCAGTATTTT
D gene: .; clone size: .; V gene: TRBV5-4; J gene: TRBJ1-1; CDR3 protein: CASSFVGPGTEAFF; CDR3 DNA: TGTGCCAGCAGCTTCGTAGGACCGGGGACTGAAGCTTTCTTT
D gene: .; clone size: .; V gene: TRBV28; J gene: TRBJ1-1; CDR3 protein: CASSLWAGMNTEAFF; CDR3 DNA: TGTGCCAGCAGTTTATGGGCAGGGATGAACACTGAAGCTTTCTTT
D gene: .; clone size: few; V gene: TRBV7-6; J gene: TRBJ2-2; CDR3 protein: CASSSGQNTGELFF; CDR3 DNA: TGTGCCAGCAGCTCAGGACAGAACACCGGGGAGCTGTTTTTT
D gene: .; clone size: few; V gene: TRBV4-2; J gene: TRBJ2-7; CDR3 protein: CASSQEMETSYEQYF; CDR3 DNA: TGTGCCAGCAGCCAAGAAATGGAGACTTCCTACGAGCAGTACTTC